The 2 T cell receptor beta chains below were found in one sample sequenced in a study of beta chain features in type 1 diabetes. As every portion of the isolated RNA was reverse transcribed, the sequencing read expressed TCRB transcripts. The protocol was immunoSEQ multiplex PCR, while the TCRdb copy is restricted to in-frame clones and leaves out a portion. This table has 200,000 to 250,000 clones, around 10% appearing once. Sample: naive CD4+ T cells from blood. All receptors derive from a woman aged 18-35 years in good health.

A few counts support this clone. The J gene is TRBJ2-3, the V gene TRBV5-6; TRBD2 matches 7 bases. The CDR3 contains 14 residues. V lost 4 bases to trimming and J lost 6 bases; unmatched junction nucleotides: 8. Germline assignment: CDR1 SGHDT and CDR2 YYEEEE. The CDR3 DNA reads TGTGCCAGCAGCCGGGGGGTGATCGGGGATACGCAGTATTTT. Protein: CASSRGVIGDTQYF.

The gene calls are TRBV7-6 and TRBJ1-1; 7 positions agree with TRBD1. The CDR3 is 16 amino acids. Germline V lookup: CDR1 SGHVS, CDR2 FNYEAQ. The J segment lost 6 bases and the V segment lost 4 bases, leaving 14 bases of the junction unmatched. CDR3: CASSSRDRVRGSEAFF. The CDR3 DNA sequence: TGTGCCAGCAGCTCTAGAGACAGGGTTAGGGGCTCTGAAGCTTTCTTT. Complete variable domain (other parts from reference TRBV7-6 and TRBJ1-1): GAGVSQSPRYKVTKRGQDVALRCDPISGHVSLYWYRQALGQGPEFLTYFNYEAQQDKSGLPNDRFSAERPEGSISTLTIQRTEQRDSAMYRCASSSRDRVRGSEAFFGQGTRLTVV.